The subject of this entry is one T cell receptor beta chain. The sample comes from a study of blood T cell repertoires in COVID-19. Study background: Both acute and convalescent COVID-19 samples were obtained from the United States, Italy and Spain. The analysed material was cDNA or gDNA that came from T cells, B-cell-depleted T cells, or PBMCs.

Original data processing: Amplification from reference gene primers served as the basis for estimated nucleated cell counts. The data were produced by immunoSEQ multiplex PCR, yet TCRdb's version contains in-frame clones alone and is incomplete. The V and J calls and clone size come from that table; D and trimming were worked out from the DNA. This table has some 260,000 clones, roughly 85% appearing once. The V gene's germline CDR1 is LNHDA and CDR2 SQIVND (reference sequence). The length of the CDR3 is 12 residues. The V and J ends lost 5 bases and 10 bases respectively, with 9 bases between them. V is TRBV19 and J is TRBJ1-6, with a tentative D call TRBD1 (5 bases). This sequence originates from a man between 18 and 29 years old with active or convalescent COVID-19. Sample: peripheral blood. The CDR3 sequence is CASSWGLSPLHF. Here the CDR3 DNA reads TGTGCCAGTAGTTGGGGACTATCACCCCTCCACTTT.